A single sample is the source of the 2 T cell receptor beta chains below, sequenced in a study of cytomegalovirus exposure and HLA in healthy donors. The PCR contained 60 Vbeta and 13 Jbeta primers. Clones were sequenced by immunoSEQ multiplex PCR, and TCRdb holds only the in-frame ones, with some missing. This table holds 150,000 to 200,000 clones, 84% found once. The source material was PBMCs. The source of these receptors is a girl under 18 in good health and CMV-seropositive.

The rearrangement uses TRBV27 and TRBJ2-6, with D tentatively TRBD1 (5 bases). V was pared by 2 bases and J by 0 bases, with 17 bases between. The CDR3 has 19 residues. Germline CDR1 reads MNHEY; CDR2 reads SMNVEV (reference sequence). CDR3 amino acids: CASSLEEHRKPSGANVLTF. The CDR3 DNA sequence: TGTGCCAGCAGTTTAGAAGAACACAGGAAACCCTCTGGGGCCAACGTCCTGACTTTC.

On this clone itself: At one of its ends the junction is not consistent with the germline gene, which may arise from a read error. The chain carries TRBV19 and TRBJ2-1; 7 bases are shared with TRBD2. The CDR3 sequence is 14 residues long. Looked up from germline, CDR1 is LNHDA and CDR2 is SQIVND (reference sequence). CDR3 DNA: TGTGCCAATAGTCTCGGACTAGAGCAAAATGAGCAGTTCTTC. It codes for CANSLGLEQNEQFF.